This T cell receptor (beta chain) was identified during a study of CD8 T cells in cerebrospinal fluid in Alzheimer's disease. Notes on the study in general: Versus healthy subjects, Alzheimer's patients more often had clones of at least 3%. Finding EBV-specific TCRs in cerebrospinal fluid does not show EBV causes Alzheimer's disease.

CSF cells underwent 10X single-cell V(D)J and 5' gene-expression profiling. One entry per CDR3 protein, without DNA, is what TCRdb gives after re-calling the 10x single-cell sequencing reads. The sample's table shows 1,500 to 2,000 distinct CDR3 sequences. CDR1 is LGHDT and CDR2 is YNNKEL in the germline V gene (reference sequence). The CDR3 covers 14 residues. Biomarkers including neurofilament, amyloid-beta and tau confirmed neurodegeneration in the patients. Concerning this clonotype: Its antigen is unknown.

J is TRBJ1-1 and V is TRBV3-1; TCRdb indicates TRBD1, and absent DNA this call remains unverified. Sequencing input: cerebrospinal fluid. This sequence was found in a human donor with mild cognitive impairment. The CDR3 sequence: CASSLQGANTEAFF.